The 21 T cell receptor beta chains below all came from one sample that was sequenced in a study of early T cells in non-severe SARS-CoV-2 infection. TCRdb used MiXCR to reprocess the 5' RACE reads, holding one entry per CDR3 protein. The data contain fewer than 60,000 distinct CDR3 sequences, approximately 11% of them singletons. The sequenced sample was whole blood. These receptors were taken from an adult who was a healthcare worker with PCR-confirmed SARS-CoV-2 infection or an uninfected control (not recorded which).

This clonotype came up a few times. V usage is TRBV2 and J usage is TRBJ2-3; D may be TRBD1 (5 bases). The CDR3 is 14 amino acids. CDR1 and CDR2 (germline): SNHLY, FYNNEI. Deletions cut 3 bases from V and 6 bases from J, with 13 bases between. The CDR3 DNA sequence: TGTGCCAGCAGTGAGGGGCTGGGGCGGGATACGCAGTATTTT. Its translation is CASSEGLGRDTQYF.

This clonotype has a handful of counts. J is TRBJ2-5 and V is TRBV11-1, with TRBD2 identical over 8 bases. Germline CDR1 SGHAT, CDR2 FQDESV (reference sequence). This CDR3 contains 15 residues. Unmatched junction bases numbered 6, after V lost 5 bases and J lost 1 base. The CDR3 DNA follows: TGTGCCAGCAGCGACCGGCGGGGGGCCCAAGAGACCCAGTACTTC. Its protein is CASSDRRGAQETQYF.

The sample holds many counts of this clonotype. The chain joins TRBV5-1 to TRBJ2-1; possibly TRBD1 for D (8 bases). Germline CDR1 is SGHRS and CDR2 is YFSETQ. The CDR3 consists of 17 residues. The V and J ends lost 0 bases and 0 bases respectively, with 13 bases between them. In DNA, the CDR3 is TGCGCCAGCAGCTTGGGCAACAGGGGGGGCTCCTACAATGAGCAGTTCTTC. It encodes CASSLGNRGGSYNEQFF.

This chain uses TRBV4-1 with TRBJ2-2; D is possibly TRBD1 or TRBD2 (6 bases each). The CDR3 has 18 residues. V lost 4 bases and J lost 0, with 18 bases in between. Per the germline V gene, CDR1 is MGHRA and CDR2 is YSYEKL. The CDR3 bases are TGCGCCAGCAGCCCAAGGGGGGCGGGGAGCGCGAACACCGGGGAGCTGTTTTTT. Its translation: CASSPRGAGSANTGELFF.

This clonotype appeared many times. This chain links TRBV2 with TRBJ2-3; TRBD2 matches at 7 bases. J was trimmed by 0 bases and V by 7 bases; bases with no gene match: 4. Germline loops: CDR1 SNHLY, CDR2 FYNNEI. The CDR3 sequence is 14 residues long. The CDR3 coding sequence is TGTGCCAGCAAGGCTAGCGGAAGCACAGATACGCAGTATTTT. Protein sequence: CASKASGSTDTQYF.

This clonotype was counted only a few times. The rearrangement uses TRBV29-1 and TRBJ2-3; 7 positions match TRBD1. The CDR3 covers 15 residues. Germline CDR1 SQVTM, CDR2 ANQGSEA. V trimming: 4 bases; J trimming: 2 bases; junction bases outside the gene matches: 9. The CDR3 region has the DNA TGCAGCGTTGTAGGGGACAGCATTTCCACAGATACGCAGTATTTT. This gives the protein CSVVGDSISTDTQYF.

This chain uses TRBV30 with TRBJ2-1; D is perhaps TRBD2 (6 bases). The germline V gene encodes CDR1 GTSNPN and CDR2 SVGIG (reference sequence). This CDR3 contains 16 residues. The V end was cut by 4 bases, the J end by 0 bases, with 16 bases between. This CDR3 reads CAWTRPGLSSYNEQFF. CDR3 bases: TGTGCCTGGACCAGACCGGGACTCAGCTCCTACAATGAGCAGTTCTTC.

This clonotype was seen at least ten times. This chain uses TRBV7-9 with TRBJ1-4; weak D call: TRBD1 (5 bases). This CDR3 is 14 amino acids long. The germline V and J ends were trimmed by 4 bases and 4 bases, with 10 bases remaining between them. The germline V gene encodes CDR1 SEHNR and CDR2 FQNEAQ (reference sequence). DNA of the CDR3: TGTGCCAGCAGCTCTCCAGGGCTTAATGAAAAACTGTTTTTT. This sequence encodes CASSSPGLNEKLFF.

This clonotype has a handful of counts. The rearrangement uses TRBV6-6 and TRBJ2-7, with 10 bases lining up with TRBD2. The germline gives CDR1 MNHNY, CDR2 SVGAGI (reference sequence). The CDR3 covers 17 residues. The V gene end was trimmed by 6 bases and the J gene end by 3 bases; junction bases not matched to a gene: 14. DNA for the CDR3: TGTGCCAGCAGCCTCCGGACTAGCGGTAGGGGGGACTACGAGCAGTACTTC. Its protein is CASSLRTSGRGDYEQYF.

This clonotype was observed at least ten times. This rearrangement joins TRBV11-2 to TRBJ1-6; D call uncertain. Trimming pared 2 bases from V and 13 bases from J, leaving 15 bases between. CDR3 length: 14 amino acids. The germline CDR1 and CDR2 sequences are SGHAT and FQNNGV. The CDR3 bases are TGTGCCAGCAGCTTACTCGGCAGTCCTGTTCCCCTCCACTTT. Its protein is CASSLLGSPVPLHF.

Of note for this clonotype: This may come from a read error, since a much larger clone is one base off. This chain links TRBV29-1 with TRBJ2-1; the D is unclear. The CDR3 spans 11 residues. Trimming removed 1 base from V and 6 bases from J, with 4 bases in between. Germline V gene data show CDR1 as SQVTM and CDR2 as ANQGSEA. CDR3 amino acids: CSVEATNEQFF. In DNA, the CDR3 is TGCAGCGTTGAAGCGACCAATGAGCAGTTCTTC.

V and J are TRBV29-1 and TRBJ1-1; 7 bases align to TRBD1. The V gene end was trimmed by 7 bases and the J gene end by 0 bases; junction bases not matched to a gene: 11. CDR3 length: 15 amino acids. Germline CDR1 is SQVTM and CDR2 is ANQGSEA. This CDR3 reads CSGANRGRMNTEAFF. CDR3 nucleotides: TGCAGCGGAGCGAACAGGGGAAGGATGAACACTGAAGCTTTCTTT.

This clonotype occurred many times. The chain couples TRBV13 to TRBJ2-1; perhaps TRBD1 as D (7 bases). V shed 8 bases and J shed 7 bases, with 12 bases lying between them. Germline V gives CDR1 PRHDT, CDR2 FYEKMQ (reference sequence). CDR3 length: 12 amino acids. The CDR3 bases are TGTGCCAGCCGCAGGGGGGTAAATGAGCAGTTCTTC. Protein: CASRRGVNEQFF.

The chain links TRBV15 to TRBJ1-4; a weak D match, TRBD1 (6 bases). The CDR3 has 14 amino acids. CDR1 is LNHNV and CDR2 is YYDKDF in the germline V gene (reference sequence). Trimming took 3 bases from V and 3 from J, leaving 8 bases between them. The CDR3 spells CATSRDRSNEKLFF. CDR3 coding DNA: TGTGCCACCAGCAGGGACAGATCTAATGAAAAACTGTTTTTT.

The chain uses TRBV12-3 or TRBV12-4 and TRBJ1-2; a weak D match, TRBD1 (6 bases). The CDR3 has 13 residues. Trimming left V 3 bases short and J 7 bases short, with 12 bases between. The CDR3 nucleotides read TGTGCCAGCAGTTTGGGGGGGGCGCCTGGCTACACCTTC. It yields the protein CASSLGGAPGYTF.

The chain recombines TRBV29-1 with TRBJ2-1; a weak D match, TRBD2 (6 bases). V lost 1 base, J lost 6 bases, and 19 bases lay in between. CDR3 length: 16 residues. Germline V gene sequence: CDR1 SQVTM, CDR2 ANQGSEA. CDR3 sequence: CSVEGFARRATNEQFF. CDR3 bases: TGCAGCGTTGAAGGTTTCGCTAGGAGGGCGACCAATGAGCAGTTCTTC.

In its sample, this clonotype was seen many times. J is TRBJ2-7 and V is TRBV7-9, with TRBD1 identical over 9 bases. Germline lookup yields CDR1 SEHNR and CDR2 FQNEAQ (reference sequence). Trimming removed 4 bases from V and 6 bases from J; junction bases left unmatched: 1. The CDR3 has 12 residues. The CDR3 nucleotides are TGTGCCAGCAGCTCGACAGGGGGCGAGCAGTACTTC. Protein product: CASSSTGGEQYF.

This clonotype has a count of ten or more. The chain combines TRBV4-3 with TRBJ2-5; no firm D call. Germline CDR1 reads LGHNA; CDR2 reads YSLEER. The V end was cut by 0 bases, the J end by 2 bases, with 13 bases between. CDR3 size: 16 residues. CDR3 region: CASSQETWGSQETQYF. The CDR3 coding sequence is TGCGCCAGCAGCCAAGAAACTTGGGGAAGTCAAGAGACCCAGTACTTC.

This clonotype was seen many times. CDR3 residues: CASSPGTGGNQPQHF. CDR3 coding DNA: TGTGCCAGCAGCCCCGGGACAGGCGGCAATCAGCCCCAGCATTTT. The chain uses TRBV7-6 and TRBJ1-5; 8 bases map to TRBD1. Unmatched junction bases numbered 5, after V lost 5 bases and J lost 2 bases. CDR3 length equals 15 residues. Germline V gives CDR1 SGHVS, CDR2 FNYEAQ.

The chain has TRBV20-1 and TRBJ1-2; weak D call: TRBD1 (5 bases). The V gene lost 6 bases and the J gene lost 0 bases, with 14 bases spanning the gap. Looked up from germline, CDR1 is DFQATT and CDR2 is SNEGSKA (reference sequence). The CDR3 is made up of 14 amino acids. The CDR3 bases are TGCAGTGCCCCTGACAGAACCTCTAACTATGGCTACACCTTC. It encodes CSAPDRTSNYGYTF.

This clonotype showed up many times. The chain employs TRBV4-1 and TRBJ1-1, with TRBD1 as a possible D gene (6 bases). V was cut by 0 bases and J by 4 bases, with 12 bases left in between. CDR3 size: 15 residues. CDR1 MGHRA and CDR2 YSYEKL come from the germline V gene. The CDR3 is CASSQEPGGGTEAFF. For the CDR3, the DNA is TGCGCCAGCAGCCAAGAACCGGGAGGGGGCACTGAAGCTTTCTTT.